Included here is one T cell receptor beta chain sequence, with context. This clone appeared once. Its target antigen remains unknown. No much larger clonotype is one base removed from it; base qualities were not supplied. TCRbeta CDR3 regions were amplified from genomic DNA using the immunoSEQ Assay, a bias-controlled multiplex PCR. The authors' analysis ran thus. Within the assay, amplification of reference gene primers was used to estimate how many nucleated cells each sample contained. To quantify the absolute abundance of each unique TCRbeta CDR3 rearrangement, sequence reads were collapsed and filtered. For each sample, productive Simpson clonality was calculated as the square root of Simpson's diversity index across productive rearrangements. As stored in TCRdb, this immuneACCESS dataset retains in-frame rearrangements with V and J assigned. A fraction of the clones does not appear; measured against another copy, unresolved V genes explain less than half of the discrepancy, and the remainder lacks a known reason. V and J calls and clone size are as listed in that table; D and trimming were resolved from the DNA. Recorded for this sample are 70,000 to 95,000 clones; around 89% of them occurred a single time. The ten largest clones take up more than 11% of the sample.

The sample comes from a study of blood T cell repertoires in COVID-19 (dated by TCRdb to between 2020 and 2021). About the investigation overall: Samples from collaborators originated in the United States, Italy and Spain and spanned both the acute and convalescent phases of COVID-19. The material from the prospective study consisted of cDNA or gDNA derived from T cells, B-cell-depleted T cells, or PBMCs. The samples were drawn from two sources: the first 160 participants of the ongoing ImmuneRACE study, and approximately 1,300 subjects contributed by 6 global collaborators. Deeply sampled blood TCRbeta repertoires from subjects exposed to, actively infected with, or recovered from COVID-19 were included in the dataset. A freely available public database, intended as a resource for researchers studying the immune response to SARS-CoV-2, is where the repertoires were released. Where HLA class I and class II types were available, the types were taken from metadata supplied by the sample provider, not from assay-based typing. A de-identified subject ID, COVID-19 status, age in years and sex were almost always included in the sample metadata.

Whole blood was collected in K2EDTA tubes by collaborating institutions according to the institutions' own protocols. For TCRbeta analysis, collaborators shipped samples in one of three forms: frozen whole blood, isolated PBMCs, or DNA extracted from either of those sample types. Broader findings and caveats from the paper: The quantity of clinical and demographic metadata differed by source and by participant and was supplied without curation.

CDR1 SGHNT and CDR2 YENEEA were looked up in the germline V gene. The germline V and J ends show losses of 2 bases and 4 bases respectively, and no gene match explains 8 bases of the junction. The CDR3 runs 17 residues from the cysteine to the phenylalanine. The CDR3 DNA has 51 bases and is translated from base 1. Rearrangement joined TRBV11-3 to TRBJ2-3, with 11 junctional bases fitting TRBD2. Sample: peripheral blood. The TCR was taken from a man between 70 and 80 years old with active or convalescent COVID-19. The nucleotide sequence reads as follows: TGTGCCAGCAGCTTAAGAGGCGGACTAGCGGGCGCAGATACGCAGTATTTT. Its protein is CASSLRGGLAGADTQYF.